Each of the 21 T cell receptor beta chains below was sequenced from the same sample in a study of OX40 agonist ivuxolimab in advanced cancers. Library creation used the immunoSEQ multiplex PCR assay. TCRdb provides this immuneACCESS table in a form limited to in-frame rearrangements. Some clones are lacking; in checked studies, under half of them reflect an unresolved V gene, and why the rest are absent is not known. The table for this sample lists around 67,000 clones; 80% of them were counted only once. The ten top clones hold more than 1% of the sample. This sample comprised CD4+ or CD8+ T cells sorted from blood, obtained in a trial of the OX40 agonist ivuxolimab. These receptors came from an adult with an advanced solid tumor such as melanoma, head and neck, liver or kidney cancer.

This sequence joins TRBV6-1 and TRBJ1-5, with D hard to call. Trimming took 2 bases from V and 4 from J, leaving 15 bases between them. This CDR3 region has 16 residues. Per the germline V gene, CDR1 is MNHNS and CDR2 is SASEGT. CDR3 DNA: TGTGCCAGCAGTGAACAGCTATCCCTCAATAATCAGCCCCAGCATTTT. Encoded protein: CASSEQLSLNNQPQHF.

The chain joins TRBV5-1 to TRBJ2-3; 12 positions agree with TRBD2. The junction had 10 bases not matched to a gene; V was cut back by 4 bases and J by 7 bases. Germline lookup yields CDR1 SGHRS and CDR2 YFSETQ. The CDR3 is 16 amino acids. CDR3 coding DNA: TGCGCCAGCAGCCCCCCCCTAGCGGGGGGGCCAAATACGCAGTATTTT. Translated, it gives CASSPPLAGGPNTQYF.

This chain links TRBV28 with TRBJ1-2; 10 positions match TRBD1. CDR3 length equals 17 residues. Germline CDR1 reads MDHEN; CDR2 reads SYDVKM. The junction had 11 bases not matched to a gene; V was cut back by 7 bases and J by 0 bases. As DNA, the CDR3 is TGTGCCAGCAACTCCCGGGACAGGGGACTTTCTAACTATGGCTACACCTTC. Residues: CASNSRDRGLSNYGYTF.

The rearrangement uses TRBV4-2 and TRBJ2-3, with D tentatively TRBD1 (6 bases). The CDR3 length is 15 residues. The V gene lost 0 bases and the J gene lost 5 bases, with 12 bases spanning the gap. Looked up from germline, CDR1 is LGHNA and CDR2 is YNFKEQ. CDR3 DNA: TGTGCCAGCAGCCAAGACAGGGGAATTCAAGATACGCAGTATTTT. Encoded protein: CASSQDRGIQDTQYF.

The CDR3 DNA is TGTGCCAGCAGCTTAAGAAGCGGGGGGCTCGGAGATACGCAGTATTTT. It codes for CASSLRSGGLGDTQYF. This sequence joins TRBV7-3 and TRBJ2-3; 9 nucleotides align to TRBD2. Germline V CDR1 and CDR2: SGHTA, FQGTGA. This CDR3 has 16 amino acids. V lost 1 base to trimming and J lost 5 bases; unmatched junction nucleotides: 7.

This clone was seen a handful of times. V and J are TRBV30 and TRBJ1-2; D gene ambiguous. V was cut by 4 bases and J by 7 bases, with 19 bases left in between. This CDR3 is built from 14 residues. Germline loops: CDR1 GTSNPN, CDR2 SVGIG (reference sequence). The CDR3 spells CAWTSPPAVGGYTF. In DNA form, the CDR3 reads TGTGCCTGGACATCCCCCCCGGCGGTGGGTGGCTACACCTTC.

CDR3 sequence (DNA): TGTGCCAGCAGTGCGGTCGGAGGGACTAGCAATCAGCCCCAGCATTTT. This codes for CASSAVGGTSNQPQHF. The gene calls are TRBV6-1 and TRBJ1-5; weak D call: TRBD1 (5 bases). The germline V and J ends were trimmed by 4 bases and 0 bases, with 13 bases remaining between them. The V gene's germline CDR1 is MNHNS and CDR2 SASEGT. CDR3 size: 16 residues.

The CDR3 DNA follows: TGTGCCAGCTCACCAACCGGGATCGGAGATTCACCCCTCCACTTT. Protein: CASSPTGIGDSPLHF. The J gene is TRBJ1-6, the V gene TRBV28; no clear D gene. The V end lost 8 bases, the J end lost 8 bases, and 19 bases lay between the germline ends. CDR1 and CDR2 from the germline V gene are MDHEN and SYDVKM. The CDR3 has 15 amino acids.

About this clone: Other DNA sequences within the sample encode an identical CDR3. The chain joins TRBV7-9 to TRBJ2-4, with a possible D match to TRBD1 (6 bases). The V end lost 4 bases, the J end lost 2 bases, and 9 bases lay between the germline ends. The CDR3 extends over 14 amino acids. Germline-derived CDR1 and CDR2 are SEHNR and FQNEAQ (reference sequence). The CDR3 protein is CASSSTGTKNIQYF. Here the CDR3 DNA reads TGTGCCAGCAGCTCTACAGGGACCAAAAACATTCAGTACTTC.

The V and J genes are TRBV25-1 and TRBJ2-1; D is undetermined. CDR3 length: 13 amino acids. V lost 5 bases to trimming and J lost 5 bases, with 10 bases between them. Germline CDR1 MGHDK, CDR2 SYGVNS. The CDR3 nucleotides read TGTGCCAGCAGTACCCCGACGGACAATGAGCAGTTCTTC. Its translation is CASSTPTDNEQFF.

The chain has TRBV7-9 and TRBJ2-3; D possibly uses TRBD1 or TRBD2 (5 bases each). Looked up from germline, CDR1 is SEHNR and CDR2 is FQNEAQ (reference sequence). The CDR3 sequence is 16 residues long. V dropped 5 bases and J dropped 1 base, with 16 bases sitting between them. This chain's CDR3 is CASSEILGRGTDTQYF. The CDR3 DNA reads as TGTGCCAGCAGCGAAATCCTGGGACGGGGCACAGATACGCAGTATTTT.

CDR3 sequence reads: CASSLGMATNEKLFF. DNA for the CDR3: TGTGCCAGCAGCTTAGGGATGGCAACTAATGAAAAACTGTTTTTT. V and J are TRBV11-2 and TRBJ1-4; D not certain. From germline, CDR1 is SGHAT and CDR2 FQNNGV. The CDR3 sequence is 15 residues long. V was trimmed by 1 base and J by 0 bases, leaving 6 bases between them.

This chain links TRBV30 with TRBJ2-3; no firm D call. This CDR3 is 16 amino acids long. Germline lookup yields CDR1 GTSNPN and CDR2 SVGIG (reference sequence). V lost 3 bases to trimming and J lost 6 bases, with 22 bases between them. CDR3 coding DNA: TGTGCCTGGAGGTTCCAAGGCCGACGGTTTTGGGATACGCAGTATTTT. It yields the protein CAWRFQGRRFWDTQYF. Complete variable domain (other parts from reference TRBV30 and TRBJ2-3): SQTIHQWPATLVQPVGSPLSLECTVEGTSNPNLYWYRQAAGRGLQLLFYSVGIGQISSEVPQNLSASRPQDRQFILSSKKLLLSDSGFYLCAWRFQGRRFWDTQYFGPGTRLTVL.

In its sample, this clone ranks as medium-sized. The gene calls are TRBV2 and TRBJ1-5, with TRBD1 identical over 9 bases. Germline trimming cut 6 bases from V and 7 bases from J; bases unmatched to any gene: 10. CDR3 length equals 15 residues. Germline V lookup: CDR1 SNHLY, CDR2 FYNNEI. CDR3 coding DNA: TGTGCCAGCAGGTCCACAGGGGGCGCGGGCCAGCCCCAGCATTTT. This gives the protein CASRSTGGAGQPQHF.

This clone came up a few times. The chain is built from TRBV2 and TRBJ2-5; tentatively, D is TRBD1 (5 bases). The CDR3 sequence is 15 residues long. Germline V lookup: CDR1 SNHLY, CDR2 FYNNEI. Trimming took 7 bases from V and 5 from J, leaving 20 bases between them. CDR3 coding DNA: TGTGCCAGCAAGGACCCTGGGGCTCCTGGGGAGACCCAGTACTTC. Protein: CASKDPGAPGETQYF.

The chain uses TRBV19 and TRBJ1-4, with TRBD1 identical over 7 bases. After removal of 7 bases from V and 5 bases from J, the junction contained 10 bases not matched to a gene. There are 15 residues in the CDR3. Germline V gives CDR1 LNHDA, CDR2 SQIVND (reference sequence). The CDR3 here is CASTYQGGSNEKLFF. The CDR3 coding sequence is TGTGCCAGTACGTACCAGGGGGGATCGAATGAAAAACTGTTTTTT.

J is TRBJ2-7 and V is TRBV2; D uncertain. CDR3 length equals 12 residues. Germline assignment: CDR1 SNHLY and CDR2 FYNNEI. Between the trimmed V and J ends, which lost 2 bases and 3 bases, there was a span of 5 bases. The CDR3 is CASSEMSYEQYF. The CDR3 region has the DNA TGTGCCAGCAGTGAAATGAGCTACGAGCAGTACTTC. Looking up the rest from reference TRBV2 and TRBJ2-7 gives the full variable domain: EPEVTQTPSHQVTQMGQEVILRCVPISNHLYFYWYRQILGQKVEFLVSFYNNEISEKSEIFDDQFSVERPDGSNFTLKIRSTKLEDSAMYFCASSEMSYEQYFGPGTRLTVT.

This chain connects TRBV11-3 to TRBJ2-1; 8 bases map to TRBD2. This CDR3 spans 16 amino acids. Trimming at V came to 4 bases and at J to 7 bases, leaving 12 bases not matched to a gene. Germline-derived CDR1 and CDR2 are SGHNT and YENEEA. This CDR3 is CASSSRRGGGWNEQFF. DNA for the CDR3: TGTGCCAGCAGCTCCCGACGGGGGGGCGGGTGGAATGAGCAGTTCTTC.

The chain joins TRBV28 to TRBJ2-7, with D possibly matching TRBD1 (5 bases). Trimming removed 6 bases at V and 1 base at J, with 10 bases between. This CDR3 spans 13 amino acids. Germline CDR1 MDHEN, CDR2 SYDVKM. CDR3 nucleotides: TGTGCCAGCAGATCAGGGTCATCCTACGAGCAGTACTTC. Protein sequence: CASRSGSSYEQYF.

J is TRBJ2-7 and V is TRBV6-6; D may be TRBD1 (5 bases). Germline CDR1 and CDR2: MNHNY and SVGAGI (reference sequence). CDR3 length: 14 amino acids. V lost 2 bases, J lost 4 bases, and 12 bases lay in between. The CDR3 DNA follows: TGTGCCAGCAGTTACCAAGGACAACTATACGAGCAGTACTTC. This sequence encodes CASSYQGQLYEQYF.

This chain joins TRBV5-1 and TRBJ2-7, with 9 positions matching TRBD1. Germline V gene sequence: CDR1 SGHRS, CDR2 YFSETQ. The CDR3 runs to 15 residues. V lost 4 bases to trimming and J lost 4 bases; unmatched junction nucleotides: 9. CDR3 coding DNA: TGCGCCAGCAGCCCTCGGACAGGGGCTAATTACGAGCAGTACTTC. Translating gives CASSPRTGANYEQYF.